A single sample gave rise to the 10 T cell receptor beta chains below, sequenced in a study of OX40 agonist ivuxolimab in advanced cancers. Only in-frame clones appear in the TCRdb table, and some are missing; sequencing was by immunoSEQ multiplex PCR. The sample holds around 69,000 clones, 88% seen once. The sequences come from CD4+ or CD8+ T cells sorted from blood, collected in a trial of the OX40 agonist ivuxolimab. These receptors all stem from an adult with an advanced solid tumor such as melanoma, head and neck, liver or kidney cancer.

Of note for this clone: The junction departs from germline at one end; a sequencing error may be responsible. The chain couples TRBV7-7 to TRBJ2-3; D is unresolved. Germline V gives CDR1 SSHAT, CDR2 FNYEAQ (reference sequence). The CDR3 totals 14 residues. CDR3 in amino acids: CASSLGQSTDTQYF. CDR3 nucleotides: TGTGCTAGCAGCTTAGGGCAGAGCACAGATACGCAGTATTTT.

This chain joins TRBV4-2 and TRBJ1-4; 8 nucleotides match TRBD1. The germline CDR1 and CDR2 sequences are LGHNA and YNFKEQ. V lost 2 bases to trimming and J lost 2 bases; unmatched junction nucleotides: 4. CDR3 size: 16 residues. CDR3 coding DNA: TGTGCCAGCAGCCAAACCACAGGGGGGACTAATGAAAAACTGTTTTTT. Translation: CASSQTTGGTNEKLFF.

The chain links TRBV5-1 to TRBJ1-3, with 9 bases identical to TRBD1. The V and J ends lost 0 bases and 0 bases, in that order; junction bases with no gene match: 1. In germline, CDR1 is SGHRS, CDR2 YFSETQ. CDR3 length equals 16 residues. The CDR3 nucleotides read TGCGCCAGCAGCTTGGGGGGACAGGGCTCTGGAAACACCATATATTTT. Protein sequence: CASSLGGQGSGNTIYF.

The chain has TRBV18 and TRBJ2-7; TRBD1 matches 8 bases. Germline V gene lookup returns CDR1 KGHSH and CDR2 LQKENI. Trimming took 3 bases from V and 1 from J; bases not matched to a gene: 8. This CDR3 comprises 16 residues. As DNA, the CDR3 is TGTGCCAGCTCACCTCTCGGCCAGGGGGCGTCCTACGAGCAGTACTTC. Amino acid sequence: CASSPLGQGASYEQYF. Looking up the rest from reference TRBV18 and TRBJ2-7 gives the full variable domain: NAGVMQNPRHLVRRRGQEARLRCSPMKGHSHVYWYRQLPEEGLKFMVYLQKENIIDESGMPKERFSAEFPKEGPSILRIQQVVRGDSAAYFCASSPLGQGASYEQYFGPGTRLTVT.

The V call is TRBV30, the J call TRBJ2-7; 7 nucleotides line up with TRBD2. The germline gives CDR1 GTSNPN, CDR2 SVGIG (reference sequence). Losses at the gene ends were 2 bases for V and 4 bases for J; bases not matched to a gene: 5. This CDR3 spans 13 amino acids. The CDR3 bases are TGTGCCTGGAGTCGGCGGGAGCCATACGAGCAGTACTTC. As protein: CAWSRREPYEQYF.

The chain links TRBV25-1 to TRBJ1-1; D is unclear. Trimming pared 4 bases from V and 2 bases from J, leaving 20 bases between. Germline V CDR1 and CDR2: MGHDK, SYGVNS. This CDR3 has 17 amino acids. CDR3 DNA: TGTGCCAGCAGTGGGGGTGATAGTGGCAGAATTAACACTGAAGCTTTCTTT. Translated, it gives CASSGGDSGRINTEAFF. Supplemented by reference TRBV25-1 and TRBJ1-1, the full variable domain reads EADIYQTPRYLVIGTGKKITLECSQTMGHDKMYWYQQDPGMELHLIHYSYGVNSTEKGDLSSESTVSRIRTEHFPLTLESARPSHTSQYLCASSGGDSGRINTEAFFGQGTRLTVV.

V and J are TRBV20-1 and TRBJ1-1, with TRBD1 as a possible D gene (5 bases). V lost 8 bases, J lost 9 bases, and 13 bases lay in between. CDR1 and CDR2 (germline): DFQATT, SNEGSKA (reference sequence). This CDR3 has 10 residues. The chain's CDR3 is CSLRDSQAFF. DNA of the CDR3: TGCAGTCTCCGCGACAGCCAAGCTTTCTTT.

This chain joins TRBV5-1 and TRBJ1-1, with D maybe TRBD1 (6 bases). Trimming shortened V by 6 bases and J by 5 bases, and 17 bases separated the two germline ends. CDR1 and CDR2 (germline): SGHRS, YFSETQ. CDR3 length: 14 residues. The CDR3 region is CASTGIRGGTEAFF. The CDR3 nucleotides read TGCGCCAGCACGGGGATCAGGGGAGGGACTGAAGCTTTCTTT. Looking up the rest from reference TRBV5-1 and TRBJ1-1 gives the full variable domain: KAGVTQTPRYLIKTRGQQVTLSCSPISGHRSVSWYQQTPGQGLQFLFEYFSETQRNKGNFPGRFSGRQFSNSRSEMNVSTLELGDSALYLCASTGIRGGTEAFFGQGTRLTVV.

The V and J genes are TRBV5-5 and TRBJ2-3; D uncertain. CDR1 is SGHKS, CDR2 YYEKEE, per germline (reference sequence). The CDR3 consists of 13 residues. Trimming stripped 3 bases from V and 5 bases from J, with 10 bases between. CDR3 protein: CASSSWTGDTQYF. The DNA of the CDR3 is TGTGCCAGCAGCTCCTGGACCGGAGATACGCAGTATTTT.

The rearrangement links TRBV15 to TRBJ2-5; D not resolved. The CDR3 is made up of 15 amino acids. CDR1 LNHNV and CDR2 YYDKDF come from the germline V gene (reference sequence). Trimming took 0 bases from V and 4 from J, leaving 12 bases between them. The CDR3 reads CATSRDPTTGETQYF. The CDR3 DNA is TGTGCCACCAGCAGAGACCCCACGACCGGAGAGACCCAGTACTTC. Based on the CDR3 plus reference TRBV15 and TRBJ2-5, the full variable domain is DAMVIQNPRYQVTQFGKPVTLSCSQTLNHNVMYWYQQKSSQAPKLLFHYYDKDFNNEADTPDNFQSRRPNTSFCFLDIRSPGLGDTAMYLCATSRDPTTGETQYFGPGTRLLVL.